This T cell receptor (beta chain) is drawn from a study of blood T cell repertoires in COVID-19 (dated by TCRdb to the early 2020s). In the study overall: Samples covering the acute and convalescent phases of COVID-19 were provided by collaborators in the United States, Italy and Spain. Subjects who had been exposed to COVID-19, were actively infected with it, or had recovered from it provided the deeply sampled blood TCRbeta repertoires that made up the dataset. The sample metadata nearly always contained a de-identified subject ID, COVID-19 status, age in years and sex. Where available, HLA class I and class II types were taken from metadata supplied by the sample provider and were not determined by assay-based typing. The samples were drawn from two sources: the first 160 participants of the ongoing ImmuneRACE study, and 950 to 1,500 subjects contributed by 6 global collaborators. The repertoires were released in a freely available public database intended as a resource for research on the immune response to SARS-CoV-2. The material from the prospective study consisted of cDNA or gDNA derived from T cells, B-cell-depleted T cells, or PBMCs. Beyond this particular receptor, the publication reports: How much clinical and demographic metadata was included differed by source and by participant, and the metadata was provided uncurated.

V trim: 5 bases; J trim: 10 bases; unmatched bases: 10. For CDR1 and CDR2, the germline V gene (reference sequence) lists SEHNR and FQNEAQ. The CDR3 starts with the cysteine, ends with the phenylalanine, and has 15 residues. Only the CDR3 part of the read is kept: 45 bases, read in frame from the first base. Whole blood was collected in K2EDTA tubes by collaborating institutions according to the institutions' own protocols. For TCRbeta analysis, collaborators shipped samples as frozen whole blood, isolated PBMCs, or DNA extracted from either of those sample types. TCRbeta CDR3 regions were amplified from genomic DNA by means of the immunoSEQ Assay, a bias-controlled multiplex PCR. In the paper's pipeline: The number of nucleated cells in each sample was estimated from the amplification of reference gene primers within the assay. To quantify the absolute abundance of each unique TCRbeta CDR3 rearrangement, sequence reads were collapsed and filtered. For each sample, productive Simpson clonality was calculated by taking the square root of Simpson's diversity index across productive rearrangements. The source is immuneACCESS, and TCRdb retained only in-frame sequences with V and J called. Part of the clones is not carried over; for the studies checked, unresolved V genes explain less than half of this, and the remainder is unexplained. Clone size and the V and J calls come from that table; the DNA yielded D and trimming. The sample has some 71,000 clones on record, around 91% of them singletons. The ten largest clones take up 5.3% of the sample.

Comment on this clone: Its antigen specificity is not known. Base qualities are missing; no much larger clone stands one base away.

The chain is made from TRBV7-9 and TRBJ2-1; TRBD1 lines up with 11 middle nucleotides. The sample taken for sequencing was peripheral blood. The receptor was derived from a man aged 45-65 years with acute or convalescent COVID-19. The CDR3 protein sequence reads: CASSPGQGAGGEQFF. The DNA reads as follows: TGTGCCAGCAGCCCTGGACAGGGGGCAGGGGGCGAGCAGTTCTTC.